What follows describes a single TCR beta chain. This receptor's antigen is unknown. There are no base qualities to consult, and no much larger clone falls within one base. The library was obtained by 5' RACE. This sample was sequenced with an Illumina HiSeq 2500. A second roughly 7 to 12 cycle PCR used a sample-barcoded 5' primer and a J-beta primer mix. Each TCR beta cDNA molecule received a unique molecular identifier from a template-switch 5' adaptor carrying 12 random nucleotides. Each sample yielded at least 3 million CDR3-containing paired-end reads. First-strand cDNA was synthesized from all RNA with the Mint cDNA synthesis kit, primed by a TRBC-specific oligonucleotide. All cDNA was treated with uracil-DNA glycosylase and then went through a first 18-cycle PCR with the universal primers M1SS and BC2_uni_R. For the original study's pipeline: For normalization, 1 million high-quality reads were randomly selected from each sample, with every read carrying a distinct molecular identifier. Reads sharing molecular identifiers were discarded rather than binned into consensus sequences. MiTCR, run with a Q25 quality threshold and the strictest error-elimination algorithm, handled CDR3 identification, clonotype clustering and error correction. A nonparametric unseen species model with Euler transformation was used to estimate a lower bound on total TCR beta diversity. TCRdb reworked the public reads: Q25 trimming with fastp, MiXCR clone assembly, productive beta chains retained. CDR3 protein duplicates are merged, each entry listing the most common genes and DNA. For this entry, the V and J calls and clone size follow TCRdb and not the study's own pipeline. The sample yields fewer than 2,000,000 distinct CDR3 sequences; about 31% were counted once. In total, the top ten clones hold 11% of the sample.

Trimming at the junction amounts to 2 bases on V and 10 bases on J, and the germline ends lie 11 bases apart. The CDR3 covers 12 residues, taking in both the cysteine and the phenylalanine. The only DNA kept is the CDR3, 36 bases in frame from the first base. Taken from the germline V gene (reference sequence), the CDR1 and CDR2 loops are LGHDT and YNNKEL. Systemically healthy Caucasian individuals from Russia, around 38 in total and aged roughly 6 to 100 years, were included as donors. Ten milliliters of peripheral blood were drawn from each donor into EDTA-treated Vacutainer tubes. PBMCs were isolated by Ficoll-Paque density-gradient centrifugation, with at least 6.5 million obtained per sample. Total RNA was extracted from PBMCs with Trizol reagent, with at least 6 micrograms obtained per sample. For every donor, an aliquot of PBMCs went through flow cytometry to measure the percentages of naive CD45RAhigh/CD27high T cells.

This entry belongs to a study of blood T cells in healthy people across ages (dated by TCRdb to 2015 to 2017). With respect to the entire study: In model experiments, roughly one uniquely barcoded TCR beta cDNA molecule per two T cells was captured by template switching. The study measured age-related changes in TCR beta repertoire diversity using deep sequencing normalized with unique cDNA molecular identifiers. Donors were grouped into four age groups: young (average 16 years), middle-aged (around 39), aged (about 60) and long-lived (about 82). To avoid experimental bias, donors of different ages were randomly spread across the sequencing lanes. Using the same blood draw, the study looked at two additional independent replicas of 1 million unique cDNA reads for two donors, one aged 18 to 30 and the other aged 80 or older. Study-level results and caveats: The percentage of naive T cells measured by flow cytometry correlated strongly with observed TCR beta diversity. Since profiling was done on bulk unsorted PBMCs, naive and antigen-experienced compartments could not be conclusively compared. Observed TCR beta diversity per million T cells fell roughly linearly with age, and a significant reduction was already apparent by age about 43. Compared with the aged group, more naive CD4+ T cells, fewer expanded clones and increased TCR diversity were shown by the long-lived group, suggesting age selection. The CMV infection status of donors was not known, potentially confounding age-related changes in expanded clonotypes. Total diversity estimates from one million sequenced T cells were considered lower bounds and underestimates.

The sequencing sample was made of blood. This sequence was found in a woman in her twenties or thirties in good health. The sequence joins TRBV3-1 to TRBJ1-1; the D region possibly corresponds to TRBD1 (6 bases align). CDR3 protein: CASSQPGERAFF. Here is the DNA: TGTGCCAGCAGCCAACCAGGGGAAAGAGCTTTCTTT.